This TCR beta chain was retrieved from a study of T cells in Graves' hyperthyroidism and ophthalmopathy. This clonotype has a count of ten or more. This CDR3 is built from 17 residues. V was trimmed by 1 base and J by 0 bases, leaving 12 bases between them. The V gene's germline CDR1 is MNHEY and CDR2 SVGEGT. The CDR3 regions of TCR beta were amplified from RNA transcripts. First-round RT-PCR targeting the TCR CDR3 was performed with the HTBI primer set. Each CDR3 protein gets one entry after TCRdb re-called the multiplex PCR reads with MiXCR. Found here are about 590,000 distinct CDR3 sequences, 15% to 19% of them singletons; the top ten hold 6.5% to 8%.

The sequence derives from a woman in her twenties or thirties with Graves' hyperthyroidism. The V and J genes are TRBV6-2 or TRBV6-3 and TRBJ2-2; no reliable D call. Specimen: blood. For the CDR3, the DNA is TGTGCCAGCAGTTACTTTCTGTCATCCACGAACACCGGGGAGCTGTTTTTT. Protein: CASSYFLSSTNTGELFF.